These T cell receptor beta chains were read from a single sample in a study of cytomegalovirus exposure and HLA in healthy donors. Produced via immunoSEQ multiplex PCR; TCRdb's table is partial and in-frame only. The sample includes over 150,000 clones, under 80% seen only once; the top ten take less than 15%. Sequenced sample: PBMCs. These receptors were obtained from a woman between 50 and 59 years old in good health and CMV-seropositive. The CDR3 runs from the conserved cysteine through the conserved F or W. D genes are given only for firm matches. Clone sizes are given selectively: once, few, many, or a class where the clone is expanded.

J gene,clone size,V gene,D gene,CDR3 DNA,CDR3 protein
TRBJ2-5,-,TRBV7-6,-,TGTGCCAGCAGCCCAGGGGAGACCCAGTACTTC,CASSPGETQYF
TRBJ2-1,-,TRBV7-6,TRBD1,TGTGCCAGCAGCTTGACAGGGGGCGCATTAGCCTACAATGAGCAGTTCTTC,CASSLTGGALAYNEQFF
TRBJ1-6,-,TRBV7-8,TRBD1,TGTGCCAGCAGCTTAGGACAGGGGGCTAATTCACCCCTCCACTTT,CASSLGQGANSPLHF
TRBJ1-2,once,TRBV4-1,-,TGCGCCAGCAGCCAAGTGGGTGAGGCCGGGTATGGCTACACCTTC,CASSQVGEAGYGYTF
TRBJ2-2,few,TRBV2,-,TGTGCCAGCAGTAAAACTAGCTCCGGGGAGCTGTTTTTT,CASSKTSSGELFF
TRBJ1-1,-,TRBV7-9,-,TGTGCCAGCAGGGGTAGCAGGGTGAGCATGGACACTGAAGCTTTCTTT,CASRGSRVSMDTEAFF
TRBJ2-1,once,TRBV4-2,TRBD2,TGTGCCAGCCGACTAGCGGGGGGGAGCTCCTACAATGAGCAGTTCTTC,CASRLAGGSSYNEQFF
TRBJ1-6,-,TRBV5-4,TRBD1,TGTGCCAGCAGCTTGACAGGGGAGAGGTATAATTCACCCCTCCACTTT,CASSLTGERYNSPLHF
TRBJ2-2,-,TRBV7-9,TRBD1,TGTGCCAGCACACCGGGACAGGGGGCCGGGGAGCTGTTTTTT,CASTPGQGAGELFF
TRBJ2-7,-,TRBV7-9,TRBD1,TGTGCCAGCAGCTTAGCGCGGAGACAGGGAACTAAACTCTCCTACGAGCAGTACTTC,CASSLARRQGTKLSYEQYF
TRBJ1-1,-,TRBV30,TRBD1,TGTGCCTGGATTCCTCGGGCAGGGGGTGGTAAAGCTTTCTTT,CAWIPRAGGGKAFF
TRBJ2-7,-,TRBV6-4,TRBD1,TGTGCCAGCAGTGTAGAACAGGGGACCTCCTACGAGCAGTACTTC,CASSVEQGTSYEQYF
TRBJ2-5,-,TRBV6-1,-,TGTGCCAGCAGGGGAGGGGGAAGGGAGACCCAGTACTTC,CASRGGGRETQYF
TRBJ2-3,-,TRBV30,TRBD2,TGTGCCTGGAGTGTAACTAGCGGGGGCACAGATACGCAGTATTTT,CAWSVTSGGTDTQYF
TRBJ1-5,-,TRBV27,TRBD1,TGTGCCAGCAGTTTAACGGACAGGGGACAGCCCCAGCATTTT,CASSLTDRGQPQHF
TRBJ2-7,-,TRBV14,-,TGTGCCAGCAGCCAAGTAGTTCGGCAGTACTTC,CASSQVVRQYF
TRBJ2-2,-,TRBV10-3,TRBD1,TGTGCCATCAGGGGACAGGGAACCACCGGGGAGCTGTTTTTT,CAIRGQGTTGELFF
TRBJ1-6,-,TRBV19,-,TGTGCCAGTAGGAACTACGGGGGGGATTCACCCCTCCACTTT,CASRNYGGDSPLHF
TRBJ1-1,-,TRBV6-6,TRBD1,TGTGCCAGCACCCTGGACAGGGACACTGAAGCTTTCTTT,CASTLDRDTEAFF
TRBJ2-3,-,TRBV18,-,TGTGCCAGCTCACCACAGGGGGTCACAGATACGCAGTATTTT,CASSPQGVTDTQYF
TRBJ2-5,-,TRBV7-3,TRBD2,TGTGCCAGCAGCCGCGCCGGGACTAGCGGCCGGGAGACCCAGTACTTC,CASSRAGTSGRETQYF
TRBJ1-2,-,TRBV27,-,TGTGCCAGCAGTTCCTTAGGGGAAGGGTACTATGGCTACACCTTC,CASSSLGEGYYGYTF
TRBJ2-5,-,TRBV2,TRBD2,TGTGCCAGCAGTGATAGGCGGGGGGGCGGGGAGACCCAGTACTTC,CASSDRRGGGETQYF
TRBJ2-1,-,TRBV9,TRBD2,TGTGCCAGCAGCGTAGGGGGGGGTTACTACAATGAGCAGTTCTTC,CASSVGGGYYNEQFF
TRBJ2-7,-,TRBV7-7,-,TGTGCTAGCAGCTTGCGACAGGCTTACTACGAGCAGTACTTC,CASSLRQAYYEQYF
TRBJ1-1,few,TRBV4-1,-,TGCGCCAGCAGCCAAGATGGGGGGGCGCGGGGTGAAGCTTTCTTT,CASSQDGGARGEAFF
TRBJ1-1,few,TRBV28,-,TGTGCCAGCGCTCTGTCGGGGGGATTGAACACTGAAGCTTTCTTT,CASALSGGLNTEAFF
TRBJ1-1,-,TRBV19,-,TGTGCCAGTCTGAGTTCTCCCAACACTGAAGCTTTCTTT,CASLSSPNTEAFF
TRBJ2-1,-,TRBV6-6,TRBD2,TGTGCCAGCAGTTACCCCGCTAGCGGGCCCTATAATGAGCAGTTCTTC,CASSYPASGPYNEQFF
TRBJ2-3,-,TRBV2,-,TGTGCCAGCCATCCCGGGACAACTAGCACAGATACGCAGTATTTT,CASHPGTTSTDTQYF
TRBJ2-7,-,TRBV11-2,TRBD2,TGTGCCAGCAGCTCGAGGACTAGCGGGGGATCCTACGAGCAGTACTTC,CASSSRTSGGSYEQYF
TRBJ2-1,few,TRBV11-2,-,TGTGCCAGCAGCTATACAGCGGGCCTTTACAATGAGCAGTTCTTC,CASSYTAGLYNEQFF
TRBJ2-1,few,TRBV5-1,-,TGCGCCAGCAGCTTGGAACAGGGAGTTTCCTACAATGAGCAGTTCTTC,CASSLEQGVSYNEQFF
TRBJ1-1,few,TRBV6-1,-,TGTGCCAGCAGTGATCTCCGGGGGAACGGCGAAGCTTTCTTT,CASSDLRGNGEAFF
TRBJ2-1,-,TRBV9,TRBD2,TGTGCCAACAGTTTTACTAGCGGGGGTGGGGGTGAGCAGTTCTTC,CANSFTSGGGGEQFF
TRBJ1-3,-,TRBV5-1,-,TGCGCCAGCAGCTCGGAGGCGGACTCTGGAAACACCATATATTTT,CASSSEADSGNTIYF
TRBJ2-3,-,TRBV7-9,TRBD2,TGTGCCAGCAGGGGTGGGACTAGCGGATTGGCAGATACGCAGTATTTT,CASRGGTSGLADTQYF
TRBJ2-6,-,TRBV18,TRBD1,TGTGCCAGCTCACCATTCGGGACAGGGGCACTTGGGGCCAACGTCCTGACTTTC,CASSPFGTGALGANVLTF
TRBJ1-1,-,TRBV7-6,-,TGTGCCAGCAGCTTACAGGGCCCCCGACCAGCTTTCTTT,CASSLQGPRPAFF
TRBJ2-3,-,TRBV5-4,TRBD2,TGTGCCACCTTACTAGCGGGGGGAGGAAGGGCCACAGATACGCAGTATTTT,CATLLAGGGRATDTQYF
TRBJ2-7,many,TRBV6-6,TRBD1,TGTGCCAGCAGGGAGATTGGGACAGGGGACTCCTACGAGCAGTACTTC,CASREIGTGDSYEQYF
TRBJ1-6,-,TRBV27,TRBD1,TGTGCCAGCAGTCCCGGGACAGGGGGCGTAAAGGTGGGCTCACCCCTCCACTTT,CASSPGTGGVKVGSPLHF
TRBJ1-2,-,TRBV6-5,-,TGTGCCAGCAGTTACATAGGGGGTCGGGCTGGCTACACCTTC,CASSYIGGRAGYTF
TRBJ2-4,-,TRBV11-3,-,TGTGCCAGCAGCTTAGTTCGAGGGAATCCGCCTCAAGCCAAAAACATTCAGTACTTC,CASSLVRGNPPQAKNIQYF
TRBJ2-2,-,TRBV5-1,-,TGCGCCAGCACGGTCCAGGGCCGCACCGGGGAGCTGTTTTTT,CASTVQGRTGELFF
TRBJ2-2,-,TRBV18,-,TGTGCCAGCTCACCTCCAATCGGAACAGGGAACACCGGGGAGCTGTTTTTT,CASSPPIGTGNTGELFF
TRBJ1-2,-,TRBV7-9,-,TGTGCCAGCAGCTTATCCTGGGAGCATGGAGGCTACACCTTC,CASSLSWEHGGYTF
TRBJ1-1,-,TRBV25-1,-,TGTGCCAGCAGTGGTTGGACAGTGAACACTGAAGCTTTCTTT,CASSGWTVNTEAFF
TRBJ1-1,-,TRBV5-8,-,TGTGCCAGCAGCTATGGGACAAGAACCTTTATGAACACTGAAGCTTTCTTT,CASSYGTRTFMNTEAFF
TRBJ2-1,-,TRBV11-1,-,TGTGCCAGCAGCTTCGGGACTCCCCCCGGAGAGCAGTTCTTC,CASSFGTPPGEQFF
TRBJ2-5,-,TRBV30,-,TGTGCCTGGAGTCCGGGGATGCAAGAGACCCAGTACTTC,CAWSPGMQETQYF
TRBJ2-5,-,TRBV10-2,TRBD2,TGCGCCAGCAATCGCGGGGGAGAAGAGACCCAGTACTTC,CASNRGGEETQYF
TRBJ2-2,-,TRBV7-3,-,TGTGCCAGCAGCTTAAATCACAGGGAAACAACCGGGGAGCTGTTTTTT,CASSLNHRETTGELFF